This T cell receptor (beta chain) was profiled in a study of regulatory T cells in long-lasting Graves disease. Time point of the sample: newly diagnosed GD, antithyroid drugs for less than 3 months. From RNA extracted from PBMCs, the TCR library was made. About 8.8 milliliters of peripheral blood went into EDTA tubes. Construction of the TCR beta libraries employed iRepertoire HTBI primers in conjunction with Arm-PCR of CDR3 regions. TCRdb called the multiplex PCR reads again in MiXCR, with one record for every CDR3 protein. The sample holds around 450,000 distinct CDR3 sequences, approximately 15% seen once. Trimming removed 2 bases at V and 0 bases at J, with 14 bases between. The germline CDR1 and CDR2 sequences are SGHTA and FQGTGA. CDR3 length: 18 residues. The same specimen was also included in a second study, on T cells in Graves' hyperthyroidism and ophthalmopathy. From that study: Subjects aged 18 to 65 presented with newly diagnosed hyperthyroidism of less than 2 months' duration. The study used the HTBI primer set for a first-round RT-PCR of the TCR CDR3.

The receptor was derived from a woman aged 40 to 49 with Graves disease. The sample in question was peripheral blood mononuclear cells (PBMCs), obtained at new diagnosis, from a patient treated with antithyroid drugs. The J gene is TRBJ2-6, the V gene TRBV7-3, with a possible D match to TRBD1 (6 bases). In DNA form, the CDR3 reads TGTGCCAGCAGCTTAGGGTCAGGGGTTAGCTCTGGGGCCAACGTCCTGACTTTC. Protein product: CASSLGSGVSSGANVLTF.